A selection of T cell receptor beta chains follows, all from one sample in a study of circulating CD8 cells and anti-PD-1 response in melanoma. A single record per CDR3 protein comes from TCRdb applying MiXCR to the reads. The sample holds more than 1,000 distinct CDR3 sequences, about 6.3% seen once. The input for sequencing was CD8+ T cells from PBMCs, taken at baseline or after one month of anti-PD-1 therapy (not recorded which). The receptors here all came from a human donor with melanoma. Both conserved end residues are part of each CDR3. Fields, in order: D gene, V gene, clone size, J gene, CDR3 DNA, CDR3 protein. D genes are given only for firm matches. The size entry gives how often the clone was seen (once, few, many) or a class if it is expanded.

TRBD2	TRBV29-1	medium-sized	TRBJ2-5	TGCAGCGTTGAGGGGGGGATTGAGGAGACCCAGTACTTC	CSVEGGIEETQYF
-	TRBV29-1	large	TRBJ2-2	TGCAGCGCTTGGAACTACCGGGGGGAGCTGTTTTTT	CSAWNYRGELFF
-	TRBV4-1	few	TRBJ1-1	TGCGCCAGCAGCCACCAGTCGACTGAAGCTTTCTTT	CASSHQSTEAFF
-	TRBV28	few	TRBJ2-7	TGTGCCAGCAGTTTAGGCAGGGCAAGCTCCTACGAGCAGTACTTC	CASSLGRASSYEQYF
-	TRBV27	large	TRBJ1-2	TGTGCCAGCAGTTCCCGGGACAACCCTCATCTTGGCTACACCTTC	CASSSRDNPHLGYTF
TRBD2	TRBV24-1	large	TRBJ2-3	TGTGCCACCAGTGATGCCTTAGGACTAGCGGGGAAAGATACGCAGTATTTT	CATSDALGLAGKDTQYF
-	TRBV19	medium-sized	TRBJ2-3	TGTGCCAGTAGTATAGAGGGCGAGGGAACGACAGATACGCAGTATTTT	CASSIEGEGTTDTQYF
TRBD1	TRBV28	medium-sized	TRBJ1-4	TGTGCCAGCAGCCCCTCCGACAGGGGGCATGGGGAACTGTTTTTT	CASSPSDRGHGELFF
TRBD1	TRBV6-2/TRBV6-3	medium-sized	TRBJ2-1	TGTGCCAGCAGTTACTCGGCGGCGGACAGGGGGGGTGCGGCTGAGCAGTTCTTC	CASSYSAADRGGAAEQFF
TRBD1	TRBV12-3/TRBV12-4	medium-sized	TRBJ1-5	TGTGCCAGCAGTCCCCGACAGGGAATACGGCAGCCCCAGCATTTT	CASSPRQGIRQPQHF
TRBD2	TRBV7-3	large	TRBJ2-1	TGTGCCAGCAGCTTAGCCGGGGGGGCCTACAATGAGCAGTTCTTC	CASSLAGGAYNEQFF
-	TRBV19	medium-sized	TRBJ2-2	TGTGCCAGTCAGTTAAAGGGCACCGGGGAGCTGTTTTTT	CASQLKGTGELFF
-	TRBV28	large	TRBJ1-6	TGTGCCAGCAGTTTAGGGCAGGTGTCACCCCTCCACTTT	CASSLGQVSPLHF
-	TRBV7-2	large	TRBJ2-4	TGTGCCAGCAGCCTGGACCGGGGCATTCAGTACTTC	CASSLDRGIQYF
TRBD1	TRBV2	large	TRBJ2-5	TGTGCCAGCAGTGTCGGGACAGGCCAGGGAGAGACCCAGTACTTC	CASSVGTGQGETQYF
TRBD2	TRBV2	medium-sized	TRBJ2-2	TGTGCCAGCAGTGAAGGGACTAGCGGCTTAGGCGGGGAGCTGTTTTTT	CASSEGTSGLGGELFF
-	TRBV9	medium-sized	TRBJ2-3	TGTGCCAGCAGCGTAGAGGTGGGGGCAGGAGATACGCAGTATTTT	CASSVEVGAGDTQYF
-	TRBV27	large	TRBJ2-3	TGTGCCAGCAGGATGTTGGGAGACGCCTCTCAGTATTTT	CASRMLGDASQYF
-	TRBV13	medium-sized	TRBJ2-6	TGTGCCAGCAGCTTCAGCTCCTCTGGGGCCAACGTCCTGACTTTC	CASSFSSSGANVLTF
-	TRBV28	large	TRBJ2-3	TGTGCCAGCAGTTCCCGACTGGAGGATACGCAGTATTTT	CASSSRLEDTQYF
TRBD2	TRBV7-2	large	TRBJ2-1	TGTGCCAGCAGCTCCCTAGAAAAGCGGGGCTGGGACAATGAGCAGTTCTTC	CASSSLEKRGWDNEQFF